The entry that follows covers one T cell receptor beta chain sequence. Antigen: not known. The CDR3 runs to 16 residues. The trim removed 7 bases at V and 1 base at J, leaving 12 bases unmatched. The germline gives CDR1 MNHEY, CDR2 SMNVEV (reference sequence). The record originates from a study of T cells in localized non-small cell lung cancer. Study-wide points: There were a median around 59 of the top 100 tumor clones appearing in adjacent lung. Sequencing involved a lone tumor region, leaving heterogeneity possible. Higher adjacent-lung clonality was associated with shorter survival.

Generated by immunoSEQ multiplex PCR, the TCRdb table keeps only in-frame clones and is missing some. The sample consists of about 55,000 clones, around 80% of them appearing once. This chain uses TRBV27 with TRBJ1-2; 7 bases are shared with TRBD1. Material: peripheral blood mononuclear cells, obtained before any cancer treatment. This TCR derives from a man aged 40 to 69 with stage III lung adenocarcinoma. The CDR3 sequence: CASTPTGLQFNYGYTF. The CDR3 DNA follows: TGTGCCAGCACCCCGACAGGGCTCCAGTTTAACTATGGCTACACCTTC.